These T cell receptor beta chains were read from a single sample in a study of T cells after yellow fever vaccination. TCRdb re-derived calls from the 5' RACE reads in MiXCR, one entry per CDR3 protein. The data contain under 200,000 distinct CDR3 sequences, 11% of them singletons. The sequencing used CD8+ T cells sorted from PBMCs, collected 15 days after the yellow fever booster vaccination. The receptors originated from a man aged 18 to 30 who received the YFV17D yellow fever vaccine. Both conserved end residues are part of each CDR3. The order of the fields is clone size, V gene, D gene, J gene, CDR3 protein, CDR3 DNA. D genes are given only for firm matches. Rows may omit the clone size; those that give it use once, few, many or a size class.

.,TRBV6-5,TRBD1,TRBJ2-3,CASSYWTGGFPDTQYF,TGTGCCAGCAGTTACTGGACAGGGGGCTTTCCAGATACGCAGTATTTT
few,TRBV5-6,.,TRBJ2-1,CASSLSTGWYEQFF,TGTGCCAGCAGCCTTTCAACGGGATGGTATGAGCAGTTCTTC
few,TRBV6-5,.,TRBJ2-5,CASSYSGGYQETQYF,TGTGCCAGCAGTTACTCGGGCGGATACCAAGAGACCCAGTACTTC
.,TRBV12-3/TRBV12-4,TRBD2,TRBJ2-3,CASTSTDSTLAGHTDTQYF,TGTGCCAGCACTTCAACGGATTCTACACTAGCGGGGCACACAGATACGCAGTATTTT
many,TRBV29-1,.,TRBJ2-7,CSVVLGTYEQYF,TGCAGCGTTGTACTGGGGACCTACGAGCAGTACTTC
many,TRBV6-2/TRBV6-3,TRBD2,TRBJ2-1,CASSYSIGTSGNEQFF,TGTGCCAGCAGTTACTCGATTGGGACTAGCGGCAATGAGCAGTTCTTC
.,TRBV10-2,.,TRBJ2-1,CASSETTGTRYNEQFF,TGCGCCAGCAGTGAAACAACCGGGACCCGATACAATGAGCAGTTCTTC
.,TRBV7-3,.,TRBJ2-1,CASSWRTNEQFF,TGTGCCAGCAGCTGGAGAACCAATGAGCAGTTCTTC
.,TRBV12-3/TRBV12-4,.,TRBJ1-3,CASSRAGISGNTIYF,TGTGCCAGCAGTAGGGCAGGCATATCTGGAAACACCATATATTTT
few,TRBV4-3,.,TRBJ2-5,CASSQDLLGETQYF,TGCGCCAGCAGCCAAGACCTATTGGGAGAGACCCAGTACTTC
few,TRBV2,.,TRBJ2-7,CASTPDNPSYEQYF,TGTGCCAGCACCCCGGACAACCCATCCTACGAGCAGTACTTC
.,TRBV28,.,TRBJ2-1,CASSLREVGEQFF,TGTGCCAGCAGTTTAAGAGAGGTTGGGGAGCAGTTCTTC
few,TRBV4-3,.,TRBJ2-4,CASSQQRVGGEKNIQYF,TGCGCCAGCAGCCAACAACGGGTCGGCGGGGAAAAAAACATTCAGTACTTC
.,TRBV9,.,TRBJ2-1,CASSVAGMSSYNEQFF,TGTGCCAGCAGCGTAGCTGGGATGAGCTCCTACAATGAGCAGTTCTTC
few,TRBV7-9,.,TRBJ1-1,CASSVRGGNTEAFF,TGTGCCAGCAGCGTCCGGGGGGGGAACACTGAAGCTTTCTTT
few,TRBV7-2,.,TRBJ1-1,CASSSPAVNTEAFF,TGTGCCAGCAGCTCCCCCGCTGTGAACACTGAAGCTTTCTTT
few,TRBV12-3/TRBV12-4,TRBD1,TRBJ1-6,CASSLPGQEENSPLHF,TGTGCCAGCAGTTTGCCCGGACAGGAGGAAAATTCACCCCTCCACTTT
few,TRBV9,TRBD1,TRBJ1-1,CASSAYHRDRGEAFF,TGTGCCAGCAGCGCCTACCACCGGGACAGGGGTGAAGCTTTCTTT
.,TRBV29-1,.,TRBJ2-7,CSVRQDTSYEQYF,TGCAGCGTTAGACAGGATACTTCTTACGAGCAGTACTTC
few,TRBV7-8,.,TRBJ2-5,CASSSDEDRRSHRETQYF,TGTGCCAGCAGCTCGGACGAGGATCGCAGGTCCCATCGAGAGACCCAGTACTTC
many,TRBV7-6,TRBD2,TRBJ2-2,CASSRLAGGNTGELFF,TGTGCCAGCAGTCGACTAGCGGGGGGGAACACCGGGGAGCTGTTTTTT
few,TRBV6-2/TRBV6-3,TRBD1,TRBJ2-7,CASSYRRDRTQYEQYF,TGTGCCAGCAGTTACCGCAGGGACAGAACCCAATACGAGCAGTACTTC
many,TRBV25-1,.,TRBJ2-7,CASSEDPRYEQYF,TGTGCCAGCAGTGAAGACCCTCGCTACGAGCAGTACTTC
few,TRBV29-1,TRBD1,TRBJ1-1,CSVESGTGGWDTEAFF,TGCAGCGTTGAATCCGGGACAGGGGGCTGGGACACTGAAGCTTTCTTT
many,TRBV15,TRBD2,TRBJ2-3,CATSRTSGPGDTQYF,TGTGCCACCAGCAGGACTAGCGGCCCCGGAGATACGCAGTATTTT
few,TRBV7-8,.,TRBJ2-1,CASSRVQEQFF,TGTGCCAGCAGCCGGGTACAGGAGCAGTTCTTC
few,TRBV6-1,.,TRBJ1-4,CASRSGAEKLFF,TGTGCCAGCAGAAGCGGGGCTGAAAAACTGTTTTTT